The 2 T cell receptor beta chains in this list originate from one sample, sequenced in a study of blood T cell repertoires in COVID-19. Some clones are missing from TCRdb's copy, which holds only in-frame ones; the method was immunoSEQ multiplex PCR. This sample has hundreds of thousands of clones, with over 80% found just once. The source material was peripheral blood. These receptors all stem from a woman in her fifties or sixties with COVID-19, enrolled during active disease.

This chain's CDR3 is CAWSADKSYGYTF. The CDR3 nucleotides read TGTGCCTGGAGCGCGGACAAGTCCTATGGCTACACCTTC. The rearrangement uses TRBV30 and TRBJ1-2; D might be TRBD1 (5 bases). The V gene's germline CDR1 is GTSNPN and CDR2 SVGIG (reference sequence). V was clipped by 3 bases and J by 4 bases, with 12 bases between them. The CDR3 is made up of 13 amino acids.

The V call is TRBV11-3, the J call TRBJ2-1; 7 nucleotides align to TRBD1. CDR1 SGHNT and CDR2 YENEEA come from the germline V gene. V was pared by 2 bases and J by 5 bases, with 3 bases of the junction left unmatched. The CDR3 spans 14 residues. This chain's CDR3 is CASSLIDRDNEQFF. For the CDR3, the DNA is TGTGCCAGCAGCTTAATCGACAGGGACAATGAGCAGTTCTTC.